This TCR beta chain was sequenced during a study of shared clonotypes between healthy human individuals. In the naive CD8 group, cells lacked CD45RO and were positively selected for CCR7, so terminally differentiated effector memory CD45RA+ cells were left out. Germline V gives CDR1 LNHDA, CDR2 SQIVND (reference sequence). The CDR3 totals 12 residues. Trimming removed 10 bases from V and 4 bases from J, with 13 bases in between. TCRdb's copy holds only in-frame clones and misses some; the assay was immunoSEQ multiplex PCR. Of over 2 million clones detected, just under 95% appear once; the ten largest clones hold 0.85% to 1.3%.

This TCR was sampled from a man in his late teens or twenties in good health. Sequencing input: naive CD8+ T cells sorted from blood. This sequence joins TRBV19 and TRBJ1-1; D not resolved. CDR3: CATRQEGTEAFF. The DNA of the CDR3 is TGTGCCACCCGCCAAGAGGGCACTGAAGCTTTCTTT.